This T cell receptor beta chain was sequenced in a study of T cells during gluten challenge in celiac disease (dated 2017 in TCRdb). About the study as a whole: During the challenge, blood was drawn at baseline, day 6 and day 14, while duodenal biopsies were taken at baseline and day 14. Single-cell libraries were sequenced paired-end 250 bp and bulk libraries paired-end 300 bp on the Illumina MiSeq.

From cysteine to phenylalanine, the CDR3 is 13 amino acids long. Only CDR3 DNA remains: 39 bases, in frame from the first base. Trimming removed 4 bases from V and 5 bases from J; the gene matches leave 7 bases unexplained. CDR1 and CDR2, per the germline V gene, are SQVTM and ANQGSEA. Taking its sample share into account, this clonotype is large (0.1 to 1%). Base-call qualities are not available, and no considerably larger clone is one nucleotide away. The paper's findings and limits, for the study overall: Across the 7 patients, roughly 12-45% of single-cell TCR-alpha/beta clonotypes seen at the latest time point had also been present at baseline, compared with about 52-56% in the bulk data. A peak in circulating gluten-specific T cells was observed on day 6, and the day-6 repertoire appeared to be composed largely of expanded preexisting memory clonotypes. Bulk sequencing of challenge samples was performed for only a couple of patients with many gluten-specific T cells. On day 6, circulating gluten-specific T cells had a lower sample-corrected Shannon diversity, showing that clonal expansion increased.

In blood, tetramer-binding CD4+ effector-memory gut-homing T cells were gated as CD3+, CD45RA-, CD62L- and integrin beta7+, with lineage markers excluded. To study recall of gluten-specific T cells, treated celiac disease patients who were on a gluten-free diet went through a 14-day oral dietary gluten challenge. Sorting was performed on an Aria II cell sorter as single cells, and bulk sorting was additionally performed when tetramer-positive cells were relatively numerous. Before staining, peripheral blood mononuclear cells were isolated using Ficoll density gradient centrifugation and then cryopreserved. Before tetramer-binding CD4+ T cells were sorted, thawed cells were stained with a pool of PE-conjugated HLA-DQ:gluten tetramers presenting immunodominant gluten epitopes. After HLA-DQ:gluten tetramer staining, the blood samples went through tetramer-based enrichment. The library came from 5' RACE. Data came from an Illumina MiSeq. Bulk TCR libraries were prepared with a modified SMART protocol. Per the authors' processing: Selected pRESTO steps were used for read preprocessing, and IMGT/HighV-QUEST was used to assign V, D, J genes and CDR3 junctions. Only bulk sequences found in at least two replicates with 10 or more cumulative reads were retained. In samples containing more than 20 cells, repertoire diversity was estimated using an undersampling-corrected Shannon index. TCRdb reprocessed the public reads (quality trimming at Q25 with fastp, clone calling with MiXCR) and kept in-frame beta chains. Identical CDR3 protein sequences are pooled into one entry, listed with their most common genes and DNA. V and J calls and clone size were set by TCRdb, not the authors. The table kept for this sample lists about 69 distinct CDR3 sequences.

The sequencing here drew on gluten-specific CD4+ T cells sorted from blood using tetramers, taken at baseline or on day 6, 14 or 28 of gluten challenge (not recorded which). This receptor was identified in a female donor with celiac disease. The rearrangement combines TRBV29-1 with TRBJ1-1, with TRBD1 matching 7 junction bases. The CDR3 in this case is CSVGAGGTTEAFF. The DNA sequence is given as TGCAGCGTTGGGGCAGGGGGTACTACTGAAGCTTTCTTT.